Presented here are 23 T cell receptor beta chains from one specimen sequenced in a study of cytomegalovirus exposure and HLA in healthy donors. It was with 60 Vbeta and 13 Jbeta primers that the PCR ran. Libraries were prepared by immunoSEQ multiplex PCR; TCRdb keeps only in-frame clonotypes and omits some of them. The sample holds about 97,000 clones, 76% seen once. The specimen sequenced was PBMCs. The receptors derive from a middle-aged man in good health and CMV-seronegative.

The rearrangement uses TRBV19 and TRBJ1-1, with TRBD1 identical over 8 bases. The J segment lost 5 bases and the V segment lost 5 bases, leaving 7 bases of the junction unmatched. The CDR3 spans 14 residues. Germline V gene lookup returns CDR1 LNHDA and CDR2 SQIVND (reference sequence). This chain's CDR3 is CASSLTGARTEAFF. The CDR3 DNA follows: TGTGCCAGTAGTTTGACAGGGGCGCGGACTGAAGCTTTCTTT.

The chain uses TRBV11-2 and TRBJ1-4; 7 bases map to TRBD1. Trimming at V came to 3 bases and at J to 7 bases, leaving 5 bases not matched to a gene. This CDR3 spans 14 amino acids. Germline-derived CDR1 and CDR2 are SGHAT and FQNNGV. In nucleotides, the CDR3 is TGTGCCAGCAGCTTTGGGGACAGAGGTGAAAAACTGTTTTTT. Amino acids: CASSFGDRGEKLFF.

This clone was seen just once. This chain connects TRBV7-2 to TRBJ2-5, with 8 bases that match TRBD2. CDR3 length: 14 amino acids. J gave up 4 bases and V 5 bases, and 6 bases lay outside the gene matches. Germline CDR1 reads SGHTA; CDR2 reads FQGNSA. This CDR3 is CASSPKLAAETQYF. For the CDR3, the DNA is TGTGCCAGCAGCCCGAAACTAGCGGCAGAGACCCAGTACTTC.

The chain couples TRBV5-1 to TRBJ1-6, with 8 bases fitting TRBD1. CDR1 is SGHRS and CDR2 is YFSETQ in the germline V gene. V was clipped by 4 bases and J by 6 bases; unmatched bases: 6. The CDR3 has 15 residues. CDR3 region: CASSLRTGTNSPLHF. The CDR3 DNA follows: TGCGCCAGCAGCCTACGGACAGGGACTAATTCACCCCTCCACTTT.

The V and J genes are TRBV6-1 and TRBJ1-1; TRBD1 matches 9 bases. CDR1 and CDR2 from the germline V gene are MNHNS and SASEGT. The ends lost 3 bases at V and 3 bases at J; junction bases unmatched: 2. The CDR3 runs 14 residues. The CDR3 reads CASSDGTGYTEAFF. The CDR3 nucleotides are TGTGCCAGCAGTGACGGGACAGGGTACACTGAAGCTTTCTTT.

A few counts support this clone. CDR3 DNA sequence: TGTGCCAGCAGCTTAAGTTCGGGTATGAATGAGCAGTTCTTC. Translation gives CASSLSSGMNEQFF. The gene calls are TRBV7-2 and TRBJ2-1; no clear D. CDR1 SGHTA and CDR2 FQGNSA come from the germline V gene. The CDR3 has 14 residues. Trimming left V 2 bases short and J 7 bases short, with 12 bases between.

There are a few counts of this clone. This chain joins TRBV7-9 and TRBJ1-1, with 9 bases matching TRBD1. Germline assignment: CDR1 SEHNR and CDR2 FQNEAQ (reference sequence). J was trimmed by 2 bases and V by 4 bases; bases with no gene match: 2. The CDR3 is made up of 14 amino acids. In DNA form, the CDR3 reads TGTGCCAGCAGCTCGGACAGGGGAAACACTGAAGCTTTCTTT. This gives the protein CASSSDRGNTEAFF. Full variable domain (remainder filled in from reference TRBV7-9 and TRBJ1-1): DTGVSQNPRHKITKRGQNVTFRCDPISEHNRLYWYRQTLGQGPEFLTYFQNEAQLEKSRLLSDRFSAERPKGSFSTLEIQRTEQGDSAMYLCASSSDRGNTEAFFGQGTRLTVV.

The V call is TRBV21-1, the J call TRBJ2-7; the table's D gene call, TRBD1, was not cross checked with the DNA. TRBV21-1 corresponds to a pseudogene. This CDR3 has 17 amino acids. The chain's CDR3 is CASSKDPDSASSYEQYV. The DNA of the CDR3 is TGTGCCAGCAGCAAAGACCCGGACAGCGCCAGCTCCTACGAGCAGTACGTC.

The chain employs TRBV11-3 and TRBJ2-5; TRBD1 might be the D (6 bases). V was shortened by 3 bases and J by 5 bases, with 13 bases between the two germline ends. CDR3 size: 14 residues. Germline V gene lookup returns CDR1 SGHNT and CDR2 YENEEA. The chain's CDR3 is CASSFVGQMETQYF. DNA of the CDR3: TGTGCCAGCAGCTTCGTTGGACAGATGGAGACCCAGTACTTC.

The count of this clone is one. The rearrangement links TRBV7-9 to TRBJ1-4; D might be TRBD1 (6 bases). CDR3 length: 15 amino acids. In germline, CDR1 is SEHNR, CDR2 FQNEAQ (reference sequence). The V end lost 5 bases, the J end lost 6 bases, and 16 bases lay between the germline ends. This CDR3 is CASSPGGGGDEKLFF. CDR3 DNA sequence: TGTGCCAGCAGCCCTGGGGGGGGCGGTGATGAAAAACTGTTTTTT.

The chain links TRBV18 to TRBJ1-1; D gene unclear. Germline CDR1 is KGHSH and CDR2 is LQKENI. The CDR3 covers 14 residues. Trimming removed 0 bases from V and 5 bases from J, with 10 bases in between. CDR3: CASSPPGGRTEAFF. CDR3 bases: TGTGCCAGCTCACCACCGGGAGGGAGAACTGAAGCTTTCTTT. The whole variable domain, filled in from reference TRBV18 and TRBJ1-1, reads NAGVMQNPRHLVRRRGQEARLRCSPMKGHSHVYWYRQLPEEGLKFMVYLQKENIIDESGMPKERFSAEFPKEGPSILRIQQVVRGDSAAYFCASSPPGGRTEAFFGQGTRLTVV.

In this sample, this clone turned up once. The chain links TRBV27 to TRBJ2-1, with 8 bases aligning to TRBD2. Germline lookup yields CDR1 MNHEY and CDR2 SMNVEV (reference sequence). The trim removed 2 bases at V and 5 bases at J, leaving 2 bases unmatched. This CDR3 comprises 14 residues. The DNA for the CDR3 is TGTGCCAGCAGTTTAGGACTAGCAAACAATGAGCAGTTCTTC. Amino acids: CASSLGLANNEQFF.

This clone has a handful of counts. The J gene is TRBJ1-2, the V gene TRBV7-9; D is undetermined. The CDR3 contains 10 residues. Germline CDR1 and CDR2: SEHNR and FQNEAQ (reference sequence). Deletions cut 5 bases from V and 6 bases from J, with 4 bases between. The CDR3 sequence: CASSTDGYTF. In DNA, the CDR3 is TGTGCCAGCAGCACGGATGGCTACACCTTC.

The chain links TRBV7-2 to TRBJ2-1; 12 bases align to TRBD2. There are 16 residues in the CDR3. Per the germline V gene, CDR1 is SGHTA and CDR2 is FQGNSA. V gave up 5 bases and J gave up 9 bases; unmatched junction bases: 11. The CDR3 DNA reads as TGTGCCAGCAGCGCGGGAGCTAGCGGGGGGGCGGGTGAGCAGTTCTTC. Protein sequence: CASSAGASGGAGEQFF. Full variable domain (rest looked up from reference TRBV7-2 and TRBJ2-1): GAGVSQSPSNKVTEKGKDVELRCDPISGHTALYWYRQSLGQGLEFLIYFQGNSAPDKSGLPSDRFSAERTGGSVSTLTIQRTQQEDSAVYLCASSAGASGGAGEQFFGPGTRLTVL.

The count of this clone is one. This sequence joins TRBV18 and TRBJ1-1; D not certain. Trimming removed 6 bases at V and 1 base at J, with 6 bases between. The CDR3 sequence is 12 residues long. Germline loops: CDR1 KGHSH, CDR2 LQKENI. The DNA for the CDR3 is TGTGCCAGCTCCACCAGGAACACTGAAGCTTTCTTT. This gives the protein CASSTRNTEAFF.

The chain links TRBV7-9 to TRBJ2-7; D possibly corresponds to TRBD2 (7 bases). Trimming removed 0 bases at V and 1 base at J, with 13 bases between. This CDR3 is 16 amino acids long. Germline CDR1 reads SEHNR; CDR2 reads FQNEAQ (reference sequence). The CDR3: CASSLALGGQSYEQYV. CDR3 DNA: TGTGCCAGCAGCTTAGCTCTGGGGGGGCAATCCTACGAGCAGTACGTC.

This clone was picked up one time. CDR3 sequence reads: CATSSGTGGMNTEAFF. For the CDR3, the DNA is TGTGCCACCAGCAGCGGGACAGGGGGAATGAACACTGAAGCTTTCTTT. The rearrangement joins TRBV15 to TRBJ1-1, with TRBD1 matching over 11 bases. The CDR3 is made up of 16 amino acids. Per the germline V gene, CDR1 is LNHNV and CDR2 is YYDKDF (reference sequence). The ends lost 3 bases at V and 0 bases at J; junction bases unmatched: 3.

V usage is TRBV11-2 and J usage is TRBJ2-5; D remains unclear. The end of the DNA aligns better with TRBJ2-7, so the J call may be wrong. The CDR3 spans 12 residues. Germline V CDR1 and CDR2: SGHAT, FQNNGV. This chain's CDR3 is CASSLDTYEQYF. The CDR3 nucleotides read TGTGCCAGCAGCTTAGACACCTACGAGCAGTACTTC.

The chain is built from TRBV7-9 and TRBJ2-1, with D tentatively TRBD1 (8 bases). CDR1 is SEHNR and CDR2 is FQNEAQ in the germline V gene (reference sequence). Trimming pared 5 bases from V and 2 bases from J, leaving 16 bases between. The CDR3 extends over 16 amino acids. The CDR3, as DNA: TGTGCCAGCAGCCCCCGGACAGGGAGGGCCTACAATGAGCAGTTCTTC. It specifies CASSPRTGRAYNEQFF. Using reference TRBV7-9 and TRBJ2-1 for the parts outside the CDR3, the full variable domain is DTGVSQNPRHKITKRGQNVTFRCDPISEHNRLYWYRQTLGQGPEFLTYFQNEAQLEKSRLLSDRFSAERPKGSFSTLEIQRTEQGDSAMYLCASSPRTGRAYNEQFFGPGTRLTVL.

CDR3 DNA: TGTGCCACCAGCAGAGATCGGGGTAATAGGGCGTCTAATGAAAAACTGTTTTTT. Amino acid sequence: CATSRDRGNRASNEKLFF. The chain joins TRBV15 to TRBJ1-4; D gene ambiguous. Trimming shortened V by 0 bases and J by 3 bases, and 17 bases separated the two germline ends. In germline, CDR1 is LNHNV, CDR2 YYDKDF (reference sequence). There are 18 residues in the CDR3. Together with reference TRBV15 and TRBJ1-4, the CDR3 gives the full variable domain: DAMVIQNPRYQVTQFGKPVTLSCSQTLNHNVMYWYQQKSSQAPKLLFHYYDKDFNNEADTPDNFQSRRPNTSFCFLDIRSPGLGDTAMYLCATSRDRGNRASNEKLFFGSGTQLSVL.

The table lists this clone with a count of one. The V and J genes are TRBV28 and TRBJ2-7; 11 bases fit TRBD1. V lost 2 bases to trimming and J lost 0 bases; unmatched junction nucleotides: 3. The CDR3 sequence is 16 residues long. In germline, CDR1 is MDHEN, CDR2 SYDVKM. The CDR3 reads CASSLGGTGGSYEQYV. The CDR3 region has the DNA TGTGCCAGCAGTTTAGGGGGGACAGGGGGCTCCTACGAGCAGTACGTC.

V gene TRBV5-5 combines with J gene TRBJ2-1; 7 bases align to TRBD1. CDR3 size: 15 residues. Germline assignment: CDR1 SGHKS and CDR2 YYEKEE (reference sequence). V trimming: 4 bases; J trimming: 0 bases; junction bases outside the gene matches: 4. This chain's CDR3 is CASSLTGSSYNEQFF. CDR3 nucleotides: TGTGCCAGCAGCCTGACAGGGAGCTCCTACAATGAGCAGTTCTTC.

The chain has TRBV7-2 and TRBJ1-2, with TRBD1 identical over 9 bases. The germline gives CDR1 SGHTA, CDR2 FQGNSA. Trimming removed 4 bases from V and 4 bases from J; junction bases left unmatched: 1. CDR3 length: 13 amino acids. CDR3 in DNA: TGTGCCAGCAGCTCGACAGGGGGCTATGGCTACACCTTC. Translation gives CASSSTGGYGYTF.